A selection of T cell receptor beta chains follows, all from one sample in a study of response to subunit inactivated influenza vaccine. One entry per CDR3 protein results from TCRdb running MiXCR on the RT-PCR reads. The sample yields 300,000 to 350,000 distinct CDR3 sequences, roughly 22% seen once. This specimen consisted of PBMCs from blood, obtained less than 22 months after vaccination. These receptors originate from a man aged 50-75 years who received an inactivated influenza vaccine. Each CDR3 is given with its conserved first and last residue. The order of the fields is clone size, D gene, CDR3 length, J gene, V gene, CDR3 protein, CDR3 DNA. The D gene is left open where the match is weak. Not every row has a clone size; where given, it reads once, few, many or a size class.

>NA|NA|14|TRBJ2-3|TRBV4-3
CASSQDQFLAPLTF
TGCGCCAGCAGCCAAGATCAGTTCCTAGCGCCCCTTACTTTT
>few|NA|18|TRBJ1-2|TRBV6-2/TRBV6-3
CASSYSVFSGGANYGYTF
TGTGCCAGCAGTTACTCCGTATTCTCGGGGGGAGCTAACTATGGCTACACCTTC
>few|TRBD1|14|TRBJ2-7|TRBV6-5
CASSYLGQGGEQYF
TGTGCCAGCAGTTACCTCGGACAGGGTGGCGAGCAGTACTTC
>few|TRBD1|13|TRBJ1-4|TRBV6-5
CASSSAGGSKLFF
TGTGCCAGCAGTTCAGCAGGGGGCTCAAAACTGTTTTTT
>NA|TRBD2|15|TRBJ2-5|TRBV10-2
CASSESTSPRETQYF
TGCGCCAGCAGTGAGTCGACTAGCCCCAGGGAGACCCAGTACTTC
>NA|NA|15|TRBJ1-1|TRBV20-1
CSARVSGTGNTEAFF
TGCAGTGCTAGAGTCTCCGGGACGGGGAACACTGAAGCTTTCTTT
>few|NA|15|TRBJ1-3|TRBV6-1
CASSVGLFSGNTIYF
TGTGCCAGCAGTGTCGGACTTTTCTCTGGAAACACCATATATTTT
>few|NA|15|TRBJ1-5|TRBV3-1
CASSHSGISNQPQHF
TGTGCCAGCAGCCATAGTGGGATTAGCAATCAGCCCCAGCATTTT
>NA|TRBD2|14|TRBJ2-5|TRBV10-1
CASSESGAQETQYF
TGCGCCAGCAGTGAGAGCGGGGCCCAAGAGACCCAGTACTTC
>many|NA|14|TRBJ1-5|TRBV6-1
CASSQGRGHQPQHF
TGTGCCAGCAGTCAGGGACGGGGGCATCAGCCCCAGCATTTT
>many|TRBD1|13|TRBJ1-5|TRBV20-1
CSAYEQGNQPQHF
TGCAGTGCTTATGAACAGGGGAATCAGCCCCAGCATTTT
>NA|NA|13|TRBJ1-1|TRBV2
CASSWQPNTEAFF
TGTGCCAGCAGTTGGCAGCCGAACACTGAAGCTTTCTTT
>NA|NA|14|TRBJ1-1|TRBV6-2/TRBV6-3
CASSLWRPNTEAFF
TGTGCCAGCAGCCTTTGGCGGCCGAACACTGAAGCTTTCTTT
>few|NA|16|TRBJ1-3|TRBV6-1
CASRSRGQRWSDTIYF
TGTGCCAGCAGAAGCCGGGGCCAACGGTGGAGTGACACCATATATTTT
>NA|TRBD1|14|TRBJ1-1|TRBV29-1
CSVDTGGAVTEAFF
TGCAGCGTGGACACAGGGGGGGCGGTCACTGAAGCTTTCTTT
>NA|TRBD1|14|TRBJ2-5|TRBV11-1
CASSAQGAGETQYF
TGTGCCAGCAGTGCGCAGGGGGCAGGGGAGACCCAGTACTTC
>NA|NA|12|TRBJ1-2|TRBV6-5
CASSYTGFGYTF
TGTGCCAGCAGCTATACAGGGTTCGGCTACACCTTC
>NA|NA|12|TRBJ2-1|TRBV4-3
CASSYTNNEQFF
TGCGCCAGCAGCTACACAAACAATGAGCAGTTCTTC
>few|NA|13|TRBJ1-1|TRBV10-1
CASSETMDTEAFF
TGCGCCAGCAGTGAAACGATGGACACTGAAGCTTTCTTT
>NA|TRBD2|16|TRBJ2-1|TRBV11-3
CASSPGIAGGRNEQFF
TGTGCCAGCAGCCCCGGGATAGCGGGAGGGCGAAATGAGCAGTTCTTC
>NA|TRBD1|16|TRBJ2-7|TRBV28
CASSLDDRTGTYEQYF
TGTGCCAGCAGTTTAGATGATCGGACAGGGACCTACGAGCAGTACTTC
>few|NA|16|TRBJ1-3|TRBV14
CASSQDMRPTGNTIYF
TGTGCCAGCAGCCAAGATATGAGACCTACTGGAAACACCATATATTTT
>once|NA|14|TRBJ2-7|TRBV7-9
CASTPGGDNYEQYF
TGTGCCAGCACCCCTGGAGGGGACAACTACGAGCAGTACTTC
>NA|TRBD2|17|TRBJ2-4|TRBV4-1
CASSPQQREGLMYIQYF
TGCGCCAGCAGCCCACAGCAGCGGGAGGGCCTTATGTACATTCAGTACTTC
>NA|TRBD2|14|TRBJ2-4|TRBV7-2
CASSVSGRGNIQYF
TGTGCCAGCAGCGTTAGCGGGAGGGGAAACATTCAGTACTTC
>few|NA|13|TRBJ2-7|TRBV15
CATSRVQSEEQYF
TGTGCCACCAGCAGAGTACAGTCTGAGGAGCAGTACTTC
>NA|NA|12|TRBJ1-3|TRBV9
CASARTGNTIYF
TGTGCCAGCGCTCGGACTGGAAACACCATATATTTT
>NA|NA|12|TRBJ2-1|TRBV7-9
CASTRVYNEQFF
TGTGCCAGCACCCGGGTCTACAATGAGCAGTTCTTC
>NA|NA|13|TRBJ1-1|TRBV18
CASSIGESTEAFF
TGTGCCAGCTCAATCGGGGAAAGCACTGAAGCTTTCTTT
>NA|NA|11|TRBJ1-2|TRBV7-2
CASSLKTGYTF
TGTGCCAGCAGCTTAAAAACTGGCTACACCTTC
>few|TRBD1|12|TRBJ1-2|TRBV5-1
CATSTGGNGYTF
TGCGCCACAAGTACAGGGGGCAATGGCTACACCTTC
>many|NA|15|TRBJ1-2|TRBV4-3
CASSQGTASNYGYTF
TGCGCCAGCAGCCAAGGGACAGCCTCTAACTATGGCTACACCTTC
>NA|TRBD1|15|TRBJ1-2|TRBV7-2
CASSREQGAVYGYTF
TGTGCCAGCAGCCGGGAACAGGGGGCTGTCTATGGCTACACCTTC
>many|NA|16|TRBJ1-4|TRBV6-5
CASSYMSGRVGGKLFF
TGTGCCAGCAGTTACATGTCTGGACGAGTAGGCGGAAAACTGTTTTTT
>few|NA|14|TRBJ1-5|TRBV6-2/TRBV6-3
CASSYSPGTGPQHF
TGTGCCAGCAGTTACTCCCCCGGGACCGGGCCCCAGCATTTT
>NA|NA|14|TRBJ2-7|TRBV7-9
CASSLGQLPYEQYF
TGTGCCAGCAGCTTAGGACAGTTACCCTACGAGCAGTACTTC
>NA|NA|15|TRBJ1-4|TRBV19
CASSSTGGTNEKLIF
TGTGCCAGTAGTTCGACGGGGGGAACTAATGAAAAACTGATTTTT
>NA|TRBD2|16|TRBJ2-3|TRBV7-2
CASSTRLAASTDTQYF
TGTGCCAGCAGCACGAGACTAGCGGCTAGCACAGATACGCAGTATTTT
>few|NA|14|TRBJ1-1|TRBV7-9
CASSLEVGNTEAFF
TGTGCCAGCAGCTTAGAGGTGGGGAACACTGAAGCTTTCTTT
>NA|NA|15|TRBJ2-3|TRBV15
CATSRGALGKDTQYF
TGTGCCACCAGCAGAGGGGCCCTGGGGAAAGATACGCAGTATTTT